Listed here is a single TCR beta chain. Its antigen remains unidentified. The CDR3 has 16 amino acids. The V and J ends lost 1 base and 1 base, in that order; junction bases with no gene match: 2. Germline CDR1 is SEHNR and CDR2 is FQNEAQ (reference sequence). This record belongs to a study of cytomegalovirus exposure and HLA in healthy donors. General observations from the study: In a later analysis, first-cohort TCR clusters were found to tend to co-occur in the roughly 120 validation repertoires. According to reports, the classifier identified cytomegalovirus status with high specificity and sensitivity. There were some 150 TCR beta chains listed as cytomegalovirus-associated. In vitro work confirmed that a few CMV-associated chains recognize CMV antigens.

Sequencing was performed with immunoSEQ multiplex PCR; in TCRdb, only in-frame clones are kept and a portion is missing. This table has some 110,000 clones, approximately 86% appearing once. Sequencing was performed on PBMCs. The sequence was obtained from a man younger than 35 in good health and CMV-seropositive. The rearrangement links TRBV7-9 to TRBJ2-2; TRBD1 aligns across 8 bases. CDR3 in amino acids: CASSLEGTGNTGELFF. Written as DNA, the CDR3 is TGTGCCAGCAGCTTAGAGGGGACAGGGAACACCGGGGAGCTGTTTTTT.